One sample yielded the 6 T cell receptor beta chains listed below, sequenced in a study of cytomegalovirus exposure and HLA in healthy donors (dated by TCRdb to 2016 to 2017). Library preparation used the immunoSEQ multiplex PCR assay. A mixture of 60 forward primers for TCR Vbeta segments and 13 reverse primers for TCR Jbeta segments was used in the multiplex PCR. Not all clones reach the TCRdb copy of this immuneACCESS table, which keeps in-frame sequences only. Checked studies attribute under half of the gap to unresolved V genes and leave the rest unexplained. This sample is represented by around 200,000 clones; around 74% of them were singletons. The ten biggest clones cover about 2.7% of the sample. Input material: PBMCs. Receptors originate from a male donor in good health and CMV-seronegative.

This clone turned up a few times. The chain carries TRBV25-1 and TRBJ1-3, with a possible D match to TRBD1 (5 bases). This CDR3 is built from 14 residues. CDR1 and CDR2 from the germline V gene are MGHDK and SYGVNS. The germline V and J ends were trimmed by 3 bases and 8 bases, with 14 bases remaining between them. The CDR3 reads CASSDSVQGYTIYF. CDR3 nucleotides: TGTGCCAGCAGTGATTCTGTGCAGGGCTACACCATATATTTT.

The V and J genes are TRBV6-6 and TRBJ1-5; 7 bases match TRBD1. The germline V gene has CDR1 MNHNY and CDR2 SVGAGI (reference sequence). V lost 0 bases and J lost 2; bases outside the gene matches: 4. The CDR3 covers 16 residues. The CDR3 region is CASSYSHRGGNQPQHF. In DNA, the CDR3 is TGTGCCAGCAGTTACTCTCACAGGGGTGGCAATCAGCCCCAGCATTTT.

The chain employs TRBV2 and TRBJ1-5, with TRBD1 as a possible D gene (5 bases). Germline loops: CDR1 SNHLY, CDR2 FYNNEI. V gave up 6 bases and J gave up 3 bases, with 18 bases separating them. The CDR3 loop spans 16 amino acids. CDR3 bases: TGTGCCAGCAGCCCCAGGGTCGCCCCAGCCAATCAGCCCCAGCATTTT. Residues: CASSPRVAPANQPQHF.

The CDR3: CASSLTGNEKLFF. The CDR3 DNA follows: TGTGCCAGCAGCTTGACAGGGAATGAAAAACTGTTTTTT. The chain carries TRBV5-4 and TRBJ1-4; a weak D match, TRBD1 (6 bases). The CDR3 extends over 13 amino acids. Between the trimmed V and J ends, which lost 1 base and 5 bases, there was a span of 6 bases. Germline V gene data show CDR1 as SGHNT and CDR2 as YYREEE (reference sequence).

A few counts support this clone. The chain employs TRBV7-9 and TRBJ1-1, with D unresolved. The CDR3 has 15 amino acids. V was trimmed by 0 bases and J by 1 base, leaving 9 bases between them. Germline loops: CDR1 SEHNR, CDR2 FQNEAQ (reference sequence). CDR3 in amino acids: CASSLAAGTNTEAFF. As DNA, the CDR3 is TGTGCCAGCAGCTTAGCGGCAGGCACGAACACTGAAGCTTTCTTT.

The CDR3 DNA reads TGTGCCAGCAGCCCCAGGACAGGGTACGAGCAGTACTTC. Translation gives CASSPRTGYEQYF. The chain combines TRBV11-2 with TRBJ2-7, with 8 positions matching TRBD1. This CDR3 is 13 amino acids long. Germline lookup yields CDR1 SGHAT and CDR2 FQNNGV. V was clipped by 5 bases and J by 4 bases; unmatched bases: 4.